A selection of T cell receptor beta chains follows, all from one sample in a study of a mutant IDH1 vaccine in newly diagnosed glioma. The table came from immunoSEQ multiplex PCR; TCRdb's copy has only in-frame clones and leaves some out. The data show around 57,000 clones, under 90% seen once. These TCRs' antigens remain unknown. The sample consisted of PBMCs, taken from a glioma patient whose treatment included an IDH1 peptide vaccine. These receptors were collected from a man under 40 with glioma. Both conserved end residues are part of each CDR3. The order of the fields is CDR3 DNA, CDR3 protein, clone size, V gene, J gene, D gene. The D gene is left open where the match is weak. Not all rows give a size; the values are once, few, many and, for expanded clones, a class.

DNA: TGCGCCAGCAGCCAATTCCCCAGGGACCAGGGGGAGACCCAGTACTTC
CDR3: CASSQFPRDQGETQYF
size: -
V: TRBV4-1
J: TRBJ2-5
D: -

DNA: TGTGCCAGCAGCTTAGATGGGACAAGGAACACTGAAGCTTTCTTT
CDR3: CASSLDGTRNTEAFF
size: few
V: TRBV11-3
J: TRBJ1-1
D: -

DNA: TGCGCCAGCAGTACGGGGGGGGGCCGTGCAGATACGCAGTATTTT
CDR3: CASSTGGGRADTQYF
size: -
V: TRBV10-1
J: TRBJ2-3
D: TRBD2

DNA: TGTGCTAGTGGTTTGACGACCGGGACAGAATCCTACGAGCAGTACTTC
CDR3: CASGLTTGTESYEQYF
size: -
V: TRBV12-5
J: TRBJ2-7
D: TRBD1

DNA: TGTGCCACCTGCAGGGTAGGAATTGGCGAAGCTTTCTTT
CDR3: CATCRVGIGEAFF
size: few
V: TRBV6-1
J: TRBJ1-1
D: -

DNA: TGCGCCAGCAGCCCAGTCGTATCGGGACACCGAGTAGGCTACGAGCAGTACTTC
CDR3: CASSPVVSGHRVGYEQYF
size: -
V: TRBV5-1
J: TRBJ2-7
D: -

DNA: TGTGCCAGTAGTATCCGGGACAGCTCCTACAATGAGCAGTTCTTC
CDR3: CASSIRDSSYNEQFF
size: -
V: TRBV19
J: TRBJ2-1
D: TRBD1

DNA: TGTGCCATCAGTGCGAGAGGGGGGCGCACCGGGGAGCTGTTTTTT
CDR3: CAISARGGRTGELFF
size: -
V: TRBV10-3
J: TRBJ2-2
D: -

DNA: TGTGCCAGCAGTGAAGGACAGGGGGCTATTGGAGCTTTCTTT
CDR3: CASSEGQGAIGAFF
size: few
V: TRBV6-1
J: TRBJ1-1
D: TRBD1

DNA: TGTGCCACCAGCAGAGTCGTGGCTGGCACCGGGGAGCTGTTTTTT
CDR3: CATSRVVAGTGELFF
size: -
V: TRBV15
J: TRBJ2-2
D: -

DNA: TGTGCCAGCAGTGGATTGGAGCAGTACTTC
CDR3: CASSGLEQYF
size: -
V: TRBV2
J: TRBJ2-5
D: -

DNA: TGTGCCAGCAGTTTGTACGCCGGGGTTATAGGAGAGACCCAGTACTTC
CDR3: CASSLYAGVIGETQYF
size: few
V: TRBV28
J: TRBJ2-5
D: -

DNA: TGTGCCAGCAGCTTCGGGTCCCAGGCGGATAATGAAAAACTGTTTTTT
CDR3: CASSFGSQADNEKLFF
size: once
V: TRBV11-2
J: TRBJ1-4
D: -

DNA: TGTGCCAGCACCGGACAAAATTGGGTAGGGGCTGAAGCTTTCTTT
CDR3: CASTGQNWVGAEAFF
size: -
V: TRBV6-5
J: TRBJ1-1
D: -

DNA: TGTGCCAGCAGCCCCGGGACTAGCGGGTACAATGAGCAGTTCTTC
CDR3: CASSPGTSGYNEQFF
size: -
V: TRBV7-2
J: TRBJ2-1
D: TRBD2

DNA: TGTGCCAGTGGCGGGACAGGGGATTGGCAGTTCTTC
CDR3: CASGGTGDWQFF
size: -
V: TRBV19
J: TRBJ2-1
D: TRBD1

DNA: TGTGCCAGGTGGACACTCCCTGGGGCCAACGTCCTGACTTTC
CDR3: CARWTLPGANVLTF
size: -
V: TRBV5-8
J: TRBJ2-6
D: -

DNA: TGTGCCAGCAGCTTAGGCACCGGGGAGCTGTTTTTT
CDR3: CASSLGTGELFF
size: -
V: TRBV7-8
J: TRBJ2-2
D: -

DNA: TGTGCCAGCAGCCTAACCGGGACAGGGCTGAACACTGAAGCTTTCTTT
CDR3: CASSLTGTGLNTEAFF
size: -
V: TRBV6-6
J: TRBJ1-1
D: TRBD1

DNA: TGTGCCAGCAGCCAAATACAGGGGTCGTCTGGCTACACCTTC
CDR3: CASSQIQGSSGYTF
size: -
V: TRBV14
J: TRBJ1-2
D: TRBD1

DNA: TGCGCCAGCAGCCTGGACAGGGGGGTCGAACTGTTTTTT
CDR3: CASSLDRGVELFF
size: -
V: TRBV5-1
J: TRBJ1-4
D: TRBD1

DNA: TGTGCCAGCAGTTACTCTTCGCAGACGAACACTGAAGCTTTCTTT
CDR3: CASSYSSQTNTEAFF
size: -
V: TRBV6-5
J: TRBJ1-1
D: -

DNA: TGTGCCAGCAGCTTAGGCCGAGGGTTTGGGGCCACTGAAGCTTTCTTT
CDR3: CASSLGRGFGATEAFF
size: few
V: TRBV13
J: TRBJ1-1
D: -

DNA: TGCGCCAGCAGCCAGCGGACCCACGGAGAAGGTGAGCAGTTCTTC
CDR3: CASSQRTHGEGEQFF
size: -
V: TRBV4-1
J: TRBJ2-1
D: -